This T cell receptor beta chain was recorded in a study of T cell responses to AZD1222 COVID-19 vaccine (TCRdb year 2021). About the full investigation: Because spike-specific TCR depth and breadth did not differ between the two schedules, AZD1222 recipients who got a second dose at roughly 4 weeks were pooled with those who got a second dose at roughly 12 weeks. TCR sequencing was performed for some 250 trial participants, of whom around 200 were given two doses of AZD1222 and some 26 were given two doses of MenACWY control vaccine. Trial participants were enrolled into age subgroups of 18-55, 56-69 and 70-plus years, which contained roughly 150, 30 and 60 TCR-sequenced participants, respectively.

A remark on this clone: Its antigen target is currently unknown. The record has no base qualities; no much larger clone is one base away.

CDR1 and CDR2 are read off the germline V gene (reference sequence) as LNHNV and YYDKDF. Relative to germline, V is 0 bases shorter and J is 13 bases shorter, with 15 bases between their ends. There are 14 amino acids in the CDR3, from cysteine to phenylalanine inclusive. Solely the CDR3 DNA is kept, with 42 bases framed from the first base. Explained via the paper, the time point label denotes: baseline before first vaccination. Vaccinee samples were obtained from the UK trials COV001 and COV002, which included a single-blind randomized controlled phase 2/3 trial of AZD1222 (ChAdOx1 nCoV-19) in healthy adults. For TCRbeta chain sequencing, PBMC samples from trial participants were taken at day 0 and at day 28 after the second dose. The CDR3 regions of human TCRbeta chains were analyzed by immunosequencing. On the study's bioinformatics: TCRs in the repertoires were compared against a reference library of SARS-CoV-2-specific TCRs that had been generated with the MIRA antigen-specificity platform. Breadth was defined as the fraction of unique TCRs that were SARS-CoV-2-associated, and depth was defined as the fraction of total T cells that were SARS-CoV-2-associated. Using the MIRA data, each spike-specific TCR was assigned both to the spike region to which the TCR was reactive and to a CD4 or CD8 class. Log10-transformed breadth and depth values were compared by one-way ANOVA with Sidak's multiple comparisons tests. Held by TCRdb, this immuneACCESS table contains in-frame sequences only and omits some clones. Under half of the omission traces to an unresolved V gene where checked; the cause of the rest is unknown. V, J and clone size are those of that table, while D and trimming were read from the DNA. The sample data list 150,000 or so clones, and about 93% of these were observed just once. The ten largest make up just over 5% of the sample.

Overall study outcomes, separate from this receptor: Nearly half of unique spike-specific TCRs reportedly recognized epitopes outside regions mutated in the B.1.351 and B.1.1.7 variants. In the small 56-69-year group, the increase in depth fell short of significance, most likely because of low power. Spike-specific TCR breadth and depth rose significantly after two AZD1222 doses compared with day 0 and with MenACWY recipients. Only a handful of AZD1222 recipients were SARS-CoV-2 seropositive at baseline, limiting conclusions about previously exposed vaccinees. Because no day 14 peak-response samples were available, repertoires were characterized only after the peak T cell response. Most participants were white British and females outnumbered males, and the authors suggested that clonal diversity may have been underestimated. CD4 TCRs associated with the vaccine covered the entire spike protein, and the dominant responses were in regions 160-218 and 743-854.

The sequence was collected from an adult in good health. The chain uses TRBV15 and TRBJ1-4, with the identity of the D gene unclear. The material was peripheral blood, obtained on day 0 of AZD1222 vaccination. In nucleotides, the sequence is TGTGCCACCAGCAGAGATTTCGGGCAGCAGTCACTGTTTTTT. Its protein reads: CATSRDFGQQSLFF.